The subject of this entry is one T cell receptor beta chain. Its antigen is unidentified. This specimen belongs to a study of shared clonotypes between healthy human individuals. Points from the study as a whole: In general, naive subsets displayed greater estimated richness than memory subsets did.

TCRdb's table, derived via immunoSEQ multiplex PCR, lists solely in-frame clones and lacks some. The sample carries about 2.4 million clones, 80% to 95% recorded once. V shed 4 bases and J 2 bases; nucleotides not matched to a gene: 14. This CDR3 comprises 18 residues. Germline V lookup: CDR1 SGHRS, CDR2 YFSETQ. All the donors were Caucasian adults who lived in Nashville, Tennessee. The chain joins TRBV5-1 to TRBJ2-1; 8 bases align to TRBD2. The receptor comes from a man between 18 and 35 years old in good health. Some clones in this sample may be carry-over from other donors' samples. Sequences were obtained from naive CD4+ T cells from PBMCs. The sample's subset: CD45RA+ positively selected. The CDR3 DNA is TGCGCCAGCAGCCGGTACGGAAGCGGGAGTGGGGCCTACAATGAGCAGTTCTTC. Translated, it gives CASSRYGSGSGAYNEQFF. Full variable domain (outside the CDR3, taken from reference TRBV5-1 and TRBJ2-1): KAGVTQTPRYLIKTRGQQVTLSCSPISGHRSVSWYQQTPGQGLQFLFEYFSETQRNKGNFPGRFSGRQFSNSRSEMNVSTLELGDSALYLCASSRYGSGSGAYNEQFFGPGTRLTVL.